The 8 T cell receptor beta chains presented below share a single source sample, sequenced in a study of blood T cell repertoires in COVID-19. Here immunoSEQ multiplex PCR was the method, and the copy in TCRdb shows in-frame clones only, minus some. The table has about 180,000 clones, roughly 80% seen once. The sequencing input was peripheral blood. The receptors derive from a human donor in a cohort sampled during active COVID-19.

The chain employs TRBV6-2 or TRBV6-3 and TRBJ1-5; 11 positions match TRBD1. This CDR3 comprises 16 residues. Per the germline V gene, CDR1 is MNHEY and CDR2 is SVGEGT. V dropped 6 bases and J dropped 5; count of bases not matched to a gene: 9. The CDR3 protein is CASSHQGQGDHQPQHF. CDR3 nucleotides: TGTGCCAGCAGCCATCAGGGACAGGGGGATCATCAGCCCCAGCATTTT.

The rearrangement uses TRBV4-2 and TRBJ1-4, with TRBD1 matching over 12 bases. The length of the CDR3 is 16 residues. Germline V lookup: CDR1 LGHNA, CDR2 YNFKEQ. V gave up 3 bases and J gave up 8 bases; unmatched junction bases: 7. CDR3 residues: CASSHNTGTGGEKLFF. For the CDR3, the DNA is TGTGCCAGCAGCCACAACACCGGGACAGGGGGCGAAAAACTGTTTTTT.

This chain uses TRBV4-3 with TRBJ1-2; TRBD1 is a possible D gene (5 bases). Trimming cost V 0 bases and J 4 bases, with 12 bases left between them. The germline gives CDR1 LGHNA, CDR2 YSLEER. The CDR3 runs 15 residues. CDR3 region: CASSQEGAGSYGYTF. In DNA form, the CDR3 reads TGCGCCAGCAGCCAAGAAGGCGCAGGGTCCTATGGCTACACCTTC.

The sample holds one count of this clone. This chain uses TRBV5-4 with TRBJ2-3; TRBD2 is a possible D gene (6 bases). CDR1 and CDR2 (germline): SGHNT, YYREEE (reference sequence). V was pared by 4 bases and J by 1 base, with 16 bases between. The CDR3 totals 16 residues. The CDR3 DNA reads TGTGCCAGCAGCGGCATGGTTCGGAGGGGCACAGATACGCAGTATTTT. Protein product: CASSGMVRRGTDTQYF.

The chain couples TRBV4-1 to TRBJ2-7; D gene uncertain. The CDR3 totals 14 residues. Trimming pared 1 base from V and 3 bases from J, leaving 10 bases between. Germline V gives CDR1 MGHRA, CDR2 YSYEKL. The CDR3 reads CASSQVYSSYEQYF. CDR3 bases: TGCGCCAGCAGCCAAGTCTACAGTAGCTACGAGCAGTACTTC.

The chain joins TRBV4-3 to TRBJ2-1, with TRBD1 matching over 8 bases. Per the germline V gene, CDR1 is LGHNA and CDR2 is YSLEER. The junction had 3 bases not matched to a gene; V was cut back by 2 bases and J by 6 bases. This CDR3 is built from 14 residues. Here the CDR3 DNA reads TGCGCCAGCAGCCAATACAGGGGGACCAATGAGCAGTTCTTC. Its protein product is CASSQYRGTNEQFF.

This clone was picked up a small number of times. The rearrangement joins TRBV6-5 to TRBJ2-5; the match to TRBD2 covers 9 bases. The CDR3 is 15 residues long. Trimming cost V 6 bases and J 2 bases; bases outside gene matches: 7. Germline V gives CDR1 MNHEY, CDR2 SVGAGI. The chain's CDR3 is CASSLTSGSQETQYF. The CDR3 region has the DNA TGTGCCAGCAGCTTGACTAGCGGCTCACAAGAGACCCAGTACTTC.

The CDR3 spells CATSDLQQRETYEQYF. CDR3 sequence (DNA): TGTGCCACCAGTGATTTGCAGCAGCGGGAGACCTACGAGCAGTACTTC. The V gene is TRBV24-1, the J gene TRBJ2-7, with TRBD2 matching 8 bases. This CDR3 region has 16 residues. Germline values: CDR1 KGHDR, CDR2 SFDVKD. J was trimmed by 2 bases and V by 0 bases; bases with no gene match: 5.